This T cell receptor (beta chain) appears in the sequencing data of a study of blood T cell repertoires in COVID-19. Study context: Samples representing acute and convalescent COVID-19 were sourced from the United States, Italy and Spain. T cells, B-cell-depleted T cells, or PBMCs provided the cDNA or gDNA that served as material.

As originally analysed: Reference gene primer amplification gave estimated nucleated cell counts. Clones were read by immunoSEQ multiplex PCR, and TCRdb kept only the in-frame ones, dropping some. The DNA gave D and trimming, while V, J and clone size come from that table. The repertoire consists of some 81,000 clones, with roughly 88% occurring once and the leading ten covering about 1%. The CDR3 has 16 amino acids. The germline V gene encodes CDR1 SGHTA and CDR2 FQGTGA. V shed 5 bases, J shed 7 bases, and the junction held 9 bases outside the gene matches. The specimen sequenced was peripheral blood. The clonotype was recovered from a woman aged 45-60 years in a cohort sampled during active COVID-19. This chain connects TRBV7-3 to TRBJ2-1; TRBD1 matches at 12 bases. The CDR3 nucleotides read TGTGCCAGCAGCCCCCCCGGGACAGGGGGCCTGAATGAGCAGTTCTTC. Translation: CASSPPGTGGLNEQFF. The whole variable domain, filled in from reference TRBV7-3 and TRBJ2-1, reads GAGVSQTPSNKVTEKGKYVELRCDPISGHTALYWYRQSLGQGPEFLIYFQGTGAADDSGLPNDRFFAVRPEGSVSTLKIQRTERGDSAVYLCASSPPGTGGLNEQFFGPGTRLTVL.